A selection of T cell receptor beta chains follows, all from one sample in a study of beta chain features in type 1 diabetes. Clones were sequenced by immunoSEQ multiplex PCR, and TCRdb holds only the in-frame ones, with some missing. The sample has fewer than 350,000 clones; 8% are singletons. What was sequenced was central memory CD4+ T cells from blood. Receptors originate from a woman under 30 in good health. Each CDR3 is given with its conserved first and last residue. The D gene is left open where the match is weak. Clone sizes are given selectively: once, few, many, or a class where the clone is expanded.

>13|TRBV29-1|NA|TRBJ2-7|NA
CSVGIAATYEQYF
TGCAGCGTTGGGATAGCGGCTACCTACGAGCAGTACTTC
>15|TRBV19|NA|TRBJ2-6|NA
CASSRTGSGANVLTF
TGTGCCAGTAGTCGTACAGGCTCTGGGGCCAACGTCCTGACTTTC
>13|TRBV5-6|NA|TRBJ2-5|many
CASSLVGEETQYF
TGTGCCAGCAGCTTGGTCGGGGAAGAGACCCAGTACTTC
>14|TRBV6-1|NA|TRBJ1-1|NA
CASSEARGDTEAFF
TGTGCCAGCAGTGAAGCGAGGGGAGACACTGAAGCTTTCTTT
>12|TRBV11-2|NA|TRBJ2-2|NA
CASSSETGELFF
TGTGCCAGCAGCTCGGAAACCGGGGAGCTGTTTTTT
>14|TRBV23-1|NA|TRBJ1-2|few
CASSQSKGNYGYTF
TGCGCCAGCAGTCAATCAAAGGGCAACTATGGCTACACCTTC
>15|TRBV7-9|NA|TRBJ2-1|NA
CASSLHDGARNEQFF
TGTGCCAGCAGCTTACACGATGGGGCTCGGAATGAGCAGTTCTTC
>14|TRBV5-1|NA|TRBJ2-3|NA
CASRPQGPTDTQYF
TGCGCCAGCAGACCACAGGGTCCCACAGATACGCAGTATTTT
>14|TRBV6-6|TRBD1|TRBJ2-3|few
CASRTGYSTDTQYF
TGTGCCAGCCGGACAGGGTATAGCACAGATACGCAGTATTTT
>14|TRBV18|NA|TRBJ2-7|few
CASSYDSYSYEQYF
TGTGCCAGCTCATATGACAGTTATTCCTACGAGCAGTACTTC
>16|TRBV7-9|TRBD2|TRBJ2-7|NA
CASSLALAGEYREQYF
TGTGCCAGCAGCTTAGCTCTAGCGGGAGAATATCGCGAGCAGTACTTC
>14|TRBV5-1|TRBD1|TRBJ1-6|few
CASSLDRGNSPLHF
TGCGCCAGCAGCCTGGACAGGGGGAATTCACCCCTCCACTTT
>11|TRBV20-1|NA|TRBJ1-5|NA
CSGGGNQPQHF
TGCAGTGGAGGGGGCAATCAGCCCCAGCATTTT
>15|TRBV6-6|NA|TRBJ2-3|few
CASSYSGGKADTQYF
TGTGCCAGCAGTTACTCGGGCGGGAAAGCAGATACGCAGTATTTT
>16|TRBV5-1|NA|TRBJ2-7|few
CASSPLSGVTSYEQYF
TGCGCCAGCAGCCCCCTGTCGGGCGTTACCTCCTACGAGCAGTACTTC
>14|TRBV18|NA|TRBJ2-1|few
CASSPIGGTNEQFF
TGTGCCAGCTCACCAATCGGAGGAACCAATGAGCAGTTCTTC
>16|TRBV7-9|TRBD1|TRBJ1-1|NA
CASSPSVWTGHTEAFF
TGTGCCAGCAGCCCGTCGGTTTGGACAGGACACACTGAAGCTTTCTTT
>15|TRBV7-3|NA|TRBJ2-3|NA
CASSPGKGGGDTQYF
TGTGCCAGCAGCCCCGGCAAGGGTGGGGGAGATACGCAGTATTTT
>17|TRBV27|NA|TRBJ2-3|few
CASSLSLRGGYTDTQYF
TGTGCCAGCAGTTTATCCCTCAGGGGAGGGTACACAGATACGCAGTATTTT
>14|TRBV27|NA|TRBJ2-3|few
CASSLFTGADTQYF
TGTGCCAGCAGTTTATTCACGGGGGCAGATACGCAGTATTTT
>14|TRBV19|NA|TRBJ1-1|NA
CASRPRTLNTEAFF
TGTGCCAGTAGGCCCAGGACTCTGAACACTGAAGCTTTCTTT
>15|TRBV9|NA|TRBJ2-7|NA
CASSVGGAPSYEQYF
TGTGCCAGCAGCGTAGGAGGGGCCCCCTCCTACGAGCAGTACTTC
>15|TRBV9|NA|TRBJ2-1|NA
CASSVVVGRKNEQFF
TGTGCCAGCAGCGTAGTAGTAGGACGGAAAAATGAGCAGTTCTTC
>14|TRBV2|NA|TRBJ2-1|many
CASRGRRSEDEQFF
TGTGCCAGCCGGGGGAGGCGCAGCGAGGATGAGCAGTTCTTC
>14|TRBV4-1|NA|TRBJ1-5|few
CASSQTGLNQPQHF
TGCGCCAGCAGCCAAACAGGACTCAATCAGCCCCAGCATTTT
>13|TRBV2|NA|TRBJ2-7|few
CASRQGGSYEQYF
TGTGCCAGCAGACAGGGTGGATCCTACGAGCAGTACTTC
>13|TRBV7-9|NA|TRBJ2-5|NA
CASSLGYPETQYF
TGTGCCAGCAGCTTAGGCTACCCAGAGACCCAGTACTTC
>13|TRBV11-1|NA|TRBJ2-5|NA
CASSLRDHETQYF
TGTGCCAGCAGCTTACGGGACCATGAGACCCAGTACTTC
>13|TRBV7-8|NA|TRBJ1-2|NA
CASSFRHNYGYTF
TGTGCCAGCAGCTTTCGACACAACTATGGCTACACCTTC
>17|TRBV15|TRBD2|TRBJ2-1|NA
CATSRREGTSGSNEQFF
TGTGCCACCAGCAGGAGGGAAGGGACTAGCGGATCTAATGAGCAGTTCTTC
>13|TRBV6-6|TRBD1|TRBJ1-6|few
CASSGQGNSPLHF
TGTGCCAGCAGTGGACAGGGAAATTCACCCCTCCACTTT
>15|TRBV5-1|NA|TRBJ1-2|NA
CASSLRGAANYGYTF
TGCGCCAGCAGTCTAAGAGGGGCGGCTAACTATGGCTACACCTTC
>13|TRBV14|NA|TRBJ2-1|few
CASSTDLGYEQFF
TGTGCCAGCAGCACCGACCTAGGGTATGAGCAGTTCTTC
>14|TRBV7-9|NA|TRBJ2-1|NA
CASSLVAAYGEQFF
TGTGCCAGCAGCTTAGTAGCGGCCTATGGTGAGCAGTTCTTC
>14|TRBV30|TRBD1|TRBJ1-1|NA
CAWSLGPKQGEAFF
TGTGCCTGGAGCCTCGGCCCTAAACAGGGGGAAGCTTTCTTT
>15|TRBV2|TRBD1|TRBJ1-5|few
CASSGDRLGNQPQHF
TGTGCCAGCAGTGGGGACAGGCTGGGGAATCAGCCCCAGCATTTT
>18|TRBV7-2|TRBD2|TRBJ2-7|many
CASSFGTSGSRYTYEQYF
TGTGCCAGCAGCTTCGGGACTAGCGGGAGTAGGTATACTTACGAGCAGTACTTC
>13|TRBV5-1|TRBD1|TRBJ2-5|few
CASSLYRGETQYF
TGCGCCAGCAGCTTATACAGGGGAGAGACCCAGTACTTC
>11|TRBV6-5|NA|TRBJ1-1|NA
CASSLTHEAFF
TGTGCCAGCAGTTTGACGCATGAAGCTTTCTTT
>15|TRBV4-2|TRBD1|TRBJ2-5|NA
CASSPGQGARETQYF
TGTGCCAGCAGCCCAGGACAGGGGGCGCGAGAGACCCAGTACTTC
>15|TRBV28|TRBD1|TRBJ1-2|NA
CASIPGQGGLYGYTF
TGTGCCAGCATCCCGGGACAGGGGGGCCTCTATGGCTACACCTTC
>11|TRBV13|NA|TRBJ2-2|many
CASSATGELFF
TGTGCCAGCAGCGCCACCGGGGAGCTGTTTTTT
>14|TRBV28|TRBD1|TRBJ1-2|NA
CASSRPDRVYGYTF
TGTGCCAGCAGCAGGCCGGACAGGGTCTATGGCTACACCTTC
>15|TRBV9|NA|TRBJ2-5|NA
CASSDRGGRGETQYF
TGTGCCAGCAGTGACAGAGGAGGGAGAGGAGAGACCCAGTACTTC
>14|TRBV28|NA|TRBJ2-1|few
CASRTDVAYNEQFF
TGTGCCAGCAGAACGGACGTCGCCTACAATGAGCAGTTCTTC
>13|TRBV29-1|TRBD1|TRBJ1-3|few
CSVEDRAGNTIYF
TGCAGCGTCGAGGACAGGGCTGGAAACACCATATATTTT
>15|TRBV7-9|TRBD2|TRBJ2-7|few
CASSRLAGSLYEQYF
TGTGCCAGCAGTCGACTAGCAGGGTCCTTGTACGAGCAGTACTTC
>12|TRBV5-6|TRBD1|TRBJ2-7|few
CASSNRGYEQYF
TGTGCCAGCAGCAACAGGGGATACGAGCAGTACTTC
>14|TRBV2|NA|TRBJ2-7|NA
CASSGVGSEYEQYF
TGTGCCAGCAGTGGGGTGGGTAGCGAATACGAGCAGTACTTC
>14|TRBV19|NA|TRBJ1-2|few
CASSTMGTNYGYTF
TGTGCCAGTAGTACTATGGGTACTAACTATGGCTACACCTTC
>12|TRBV5-1|NA|TRBJ1-1|few
CASSLGGDEAFF
TGCGCCAGCAGCTTGGGAGGGGACGAAGCTTTCTTT
>14|TRBV7-2|TRBD2|TRBJ2-1|many
CASSQTSGRAGEFF
TGTGCCAGCAGCCAAACTAGCGGGAGGGCTGGGGAGTTCTTC